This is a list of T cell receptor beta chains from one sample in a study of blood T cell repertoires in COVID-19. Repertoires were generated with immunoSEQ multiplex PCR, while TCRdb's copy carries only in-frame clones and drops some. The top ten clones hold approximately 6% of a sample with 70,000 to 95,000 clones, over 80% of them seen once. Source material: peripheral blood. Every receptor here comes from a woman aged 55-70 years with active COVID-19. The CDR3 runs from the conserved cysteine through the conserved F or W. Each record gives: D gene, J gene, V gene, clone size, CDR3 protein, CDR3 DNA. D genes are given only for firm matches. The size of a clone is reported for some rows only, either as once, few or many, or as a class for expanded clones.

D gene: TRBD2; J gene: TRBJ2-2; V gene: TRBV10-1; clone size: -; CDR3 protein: CASGVSSGGRWNTGELFF; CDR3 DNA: TGCGCCAGCGGCGTGTCTAGCGGAGGCCGGTGGAACACCGGGGAGCTGTTTTTT
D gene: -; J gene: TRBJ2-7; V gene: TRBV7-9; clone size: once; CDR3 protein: CASSPGVPSYEQYF; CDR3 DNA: TGTGCCAGCAGCCCAGGGGTTCCGTCCTACGAGCAGTACTTC
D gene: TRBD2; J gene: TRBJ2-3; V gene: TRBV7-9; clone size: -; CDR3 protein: CASRPLGGMADTQYF; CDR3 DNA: TGTGCCAGCAGGCCTCTGGGGGGGATGGCAGATACGCAGTATTTT
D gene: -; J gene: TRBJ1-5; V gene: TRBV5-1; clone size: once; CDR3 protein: CASSLAVNQPQHF; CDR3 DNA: TGCGCCAGCAGCTTGGCGGTAAATCAGCCCCAGCATTTT
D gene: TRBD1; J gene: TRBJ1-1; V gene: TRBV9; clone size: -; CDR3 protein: CASSAGQAMNTEAFF; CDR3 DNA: TGTGCCAGCAGCGCCGGACAGGCCATGAACACTGAAGCTTTCTTT
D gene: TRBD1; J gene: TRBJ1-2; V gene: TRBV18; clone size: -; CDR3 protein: CASSPDRGSYGYTF; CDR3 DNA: TGTGCCAGCTCACCGGACAGGGGTAGCTATGGCTACACCTTC
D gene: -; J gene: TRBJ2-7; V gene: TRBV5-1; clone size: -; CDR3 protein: CASSSRYEQYF; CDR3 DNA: TGCGCCAGCAGCTCCCGGTACGAGCAGTACTTC
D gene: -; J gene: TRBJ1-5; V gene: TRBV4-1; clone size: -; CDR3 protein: CASSQVYPGWPPQHF; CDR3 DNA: TGCGCCAGCAGCCAAGTTTACCCCGGGTGGCCGCCCCAGCATTTT
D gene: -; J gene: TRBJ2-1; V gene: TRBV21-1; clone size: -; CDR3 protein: CASSKNPRDWASYNEQFF; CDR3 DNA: TGTGCCAGCAGCAAAAATCCCCGGGACTGGGCCTCCTACAATGAGCAGTTCTTC
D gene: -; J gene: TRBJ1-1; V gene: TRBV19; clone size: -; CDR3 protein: CASSIGRTMNTEAFF; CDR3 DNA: TGTGCCAGTAGTATTGGGCGGACAATGAACACTGAAGCTTTCTTT
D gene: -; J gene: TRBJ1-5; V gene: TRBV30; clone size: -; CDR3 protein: CAWRMAGANSNQPQHF; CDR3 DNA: TGTGCCTGGAGAATGGCAGGGGCCAATAGCAATCAGCCCCAGCATTTT
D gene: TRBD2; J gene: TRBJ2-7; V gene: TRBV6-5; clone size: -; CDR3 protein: CATAGLAGYEQYF; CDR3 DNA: TGTGCCACCGCGGGACTAGCGGGGTACGAGCAGTACTTC
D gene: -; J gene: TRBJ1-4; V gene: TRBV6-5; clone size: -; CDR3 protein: CASSYVGPRPEKLFF; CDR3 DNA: TGTGCCAGCAGTTACGTTGGGCCCCGCCCCGAAAAACTGTTTTTT
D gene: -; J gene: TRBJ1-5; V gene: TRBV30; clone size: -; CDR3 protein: CAWGGGTNQPQHF; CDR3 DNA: TGTGCCTGGGGAGGGGGGACTAATCAGCCCCAGCATTTT
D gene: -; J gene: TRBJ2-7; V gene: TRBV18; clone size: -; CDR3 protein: CASSILDYEQYF; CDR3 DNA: TGTGCCAGCTCCATACTAGATTACGAGCAGTACTTC
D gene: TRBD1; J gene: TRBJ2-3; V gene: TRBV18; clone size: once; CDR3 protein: CASSPQRQGAVDTQYF; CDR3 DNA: TGTGCCAGCTCACCTCAACGACAGGGGGCTGTAGATACGCAGTATTTT
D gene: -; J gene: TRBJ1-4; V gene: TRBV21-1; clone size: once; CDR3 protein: CASSNTLTVTNEKLFF; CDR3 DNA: TGTGCCAGCAGCAATACTCTAACGGTTACTAATGAAAAACTGTTTTTT
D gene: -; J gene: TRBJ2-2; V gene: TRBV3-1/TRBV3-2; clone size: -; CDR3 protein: CASSQGWQITGELFF; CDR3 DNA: TGTGCCAGCAGCCAAGGGTGGCAGATCACCGGGGAGCTGTTTTTT
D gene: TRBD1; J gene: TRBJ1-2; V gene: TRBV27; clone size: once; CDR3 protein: CASSHDRGYGYTF; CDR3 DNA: TGTGCCAGCAGCCACGACAGGGGTTATGGCTACACCTTC
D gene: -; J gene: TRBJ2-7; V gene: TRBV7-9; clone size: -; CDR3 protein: CASSLGGVQQYF; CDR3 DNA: TGTGCCAGCAGCTTAGGGGGGGTCCAGCAGTACTTC
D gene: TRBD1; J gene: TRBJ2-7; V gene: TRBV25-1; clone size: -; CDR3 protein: CASKGYRGQEQYF; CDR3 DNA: TGTGCCAGCAAAGGTTACAGGGGGCAAGAGCAGTACTTC
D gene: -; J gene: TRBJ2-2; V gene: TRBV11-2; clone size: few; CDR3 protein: CASQGHYANTGELFF; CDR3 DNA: TGTGCCTCCCAGGGGCACTACGCGAACACCGGGGAGCTGTTTTTT